The 9 T cell receptor beta chains given below trace back to one sample, sequenced in a study of OX40 agonist ivuxolimab in advanced cancers. Here immunoSEQ multiplex PCR was the method, and the copy in TCRdb shows in-frame clones only, minus some. The data hold about 82,000 clones, with less than 85% observed a single time. The source was CD4+ or CD8+ T cells sorted from blood, collected in a trial of the OX40 agonist ivuxolimab. These receptors all stem from an adult with an advanced solid tumor such as melanoma, head and neck, liver or kidney cancer.

This chain links TRBV7-9 with TRBJ1-2; D not certain. CDR3 size: 13 residues. CDR1 is SEHNR and CDR2 is FQNEAQ in the germline V gene (reference sequence). V was clipped by 1 base and J by 6 bases, with 9 bases between them. CDR3 sequence reads: CASSLVGSHGYTF. As DNA, the CDR3 is TGTGCCAGCAGCTTAGTTGGGTCCCATGGCTACACCTTC.

This rearrangement joins TRBV5-1 to TRBJ1-1, with D hard to call. V gave up 4 bases and J gave up 5 bases, with 15 bases separating them. CDR1 and CDR2 from the germline V gene are SGHRS and YFSETQ. The length of the CDR3 is 14 residues. In DNA form, the CDR3 reads TGCGCCAGCAGCCCGACCATACGTGGAACTGAAGCTTTCTTT. As protein: CASSPTIRGTEAFF.

The genes are TRBV19 and TRBJ1-1; 7 bases are shared with TRBD1. The CDR3 loop spans 14 amino acids. The germline gives CDR1 LNHDA, CDR2 SQIVND (reference sequence). Losses at the gene ends were 4 bases for V and 6 bases for J; bases not matched to a gene: 8. The CDR3 loop is CASSTDRLTAEAFF. In DNA, the CDR3 is TGTGCCAGTAGTACGGACAGGTTAACCGCTGAAGCTTTCTTT.

A word on this clone: Other nucleotide sequences in the sample specify the same CDR3. The V call is TRBV30, the J call TRBJ1-3, with unresolved D. Deletions cut 5 bases from V and 4 bases from J, with 6 bases between. The CDR3 spans 11 residues. Germline V gene data show CDR1 as GTSNPN and CDR2 as SVGIG (reference sequence). The CDR3 loop is CAWSLGNTIYF. In DNA form, the CDR3 reads TGTGCCTGGTCGCTCGGAAACACCATATATTTT.

The chain combines TRBV30 with TRBJ2-6; D remains unclear. V gave up 2 bases and J gave up 0 bases, with 8 bases separating them. CDR1 GTSNPN and CDR2 SVGIG come from the germline V gene (reference sequence). The CDR3 consists of 15 residues. The CDR3 sequence is CAWSMASSGANVLTF. The CDR3 bases are TGTGCCTGGAGTATGGCTAGCTCTGGGGCCAACGTCCTGACTTTC.

The rearrangement links TRBV18 to TRBJ1-1; the D is unclear. Between the trimmed V and J ends, which lost 3 bases and 11 bases, there was a span of 16 bases. CDR3 length equals 13 residues. Germline V gene sequence: CDR1 KGHSH, CDR2 LQKENI. The CDR3: CASSPPGSIRAFF. The DNA of the CDR3 is TGTGCCAGCTCACCGCCCGGATCGATCAGGGCTTTCTTT.

This clone was detected a few times. CDR3 region: CAWGRARGTEAFF. The CDR3, as DNA: TGTGCCTGGGGGCGGGCCCGGGGCACTGAAGCTTTCTTT. V and J are TRBV30 and TRBJ1-1; D is undetermined. There are 13 residues in the CDR3. V was shortened by 5 bases and J by 4 bases, with 14 bases between the two germline ends. Germline assignment: CDR1 GTSNPN and CDR2 SVGIG (reference sequence).

This clone has just a few counts. The chain joins TRBV7-2 to TRBJ1-4, with TRBD1 as a possible D gene (6 bases). With 1 base removed from V and 4 bases from J, the gap between germline ends came to 16 bases. CDR1 SGHTA and CDR2 FQGNSA come from the germline V gene. The CDR3 consists of 17 residues. CDR3 amino acids: CASSLVGRQGINEKLFF. CDR3 nucleotide sequence: TGTGCCAGCAGCTTAGTGGGTCGGCAGGGGATTAATGAAAAACTGTTTTTT.

The chain couples TRBV6-5 to TRBJ2-5; maybe TRBD1 (5 bases). The CDR3 is made up of 13 amino acids. Between the trimmed V and J ends, which lost 3 bases and 5 bases, there was a span of 10 bases. Germline V gene sequence: CDR1 MNHEY, CDR2 SVGAGI. The CDR3 DNA reads as TGTGCCAGCAGTTATAAGGGGTATGAGACCCAGTACTTC. It encodes CASSYKGYETQYF.